These T cell receptor beta chains were read from a single sample in a study of regulatory T cells in long-lasting Graves disease. Each CDR3 protein is one row after TCRdb ran MiXCR on the multiplex PCR reads. Altogether 350,000 to 500,000 distinct CDR3 sequences are present, 14% being singletons, with the ten largest covering 17%. This sample also belongs to another study, concerning T cells in Graves' hyperthyroidism and ophthalmopathy.

The material sequenced was peripheral blood mononuclear cells (PBMCs), taken at new diagnosis, from a patient treated with antithyroid drugs. The source of these receptors is a woman aged 45-60 years with Graves disease. The CDR3 runs from the conserved cysteine through the conserved F or W. D genes are given only for firm matches. Rows give clone size only sometimes, using once, few, many, or a class for an expanded clone.

clone_size,v_call,j_call,d_call,cdr3_aa,cdr3_nt
.,TRBV12-3/TRBV12-4,TRBJ2-6,.,CASSFYGGRFSGANVLTF,TGTGCCAGCAGTTTTTACGGGGGGCGATTCTCGGGGGCCAACGTCCTGACTTTC
.,TRBV3-1,TRBJ2-3,.,CASSQDPPNTQYF,TGTGCCAGCAGCCAAGATCCCCCGAATACGCAGTATTTT
.,TRBV5-4,TRBJ2-5,TRBD2,CASSLASGRGGTQYF,TGTGCCAGCAGCTTGGCTAGCGGGAGGGGTGGGACCCAGTACTTC
few,TRBV20-1,TRBJ2-5,.,CSAAPLGVSETQYF,TGCAGTGCTGCCCCCCTGGGGGTATCAGAGACCCAGTACTTC
many,TRBV6-1,TRBJ2-5,.,CASRTRVLETQYF,TGTGCCAGCAGGACCAGGGTATTGGAGACCCAGTACTTC
many,TRBV5-8,TRBJ2-1,TRBD2,CASSDRGPGTSAYNEQFF,TGTGCCAGCAGCGACAGGGGACCCGGGACTAGCGCCTACAATGAGCAGTTCTTC
many,TRBV7-3,TRBJ1-1,.,CASSSMEAALNTEAFF,TGTGCCAGCAGCTCGATGGAGGCAGCCCTGAACACTGAAGCTTTCTTT
many,TRBV30,TRBJ1-5,.,CAWKNADQPQHF,TGTGCCTGGAAGAACGCGGATCAGCCCCAGCATTTT
.,TRBV10-1,TRBJ2-3,.,CASSESIGGVDTQYF,TGCGCCAGCAGTGAGTCTATTGGAGGGGTAGATACGCAGTATTTT
.,TRBV5-4,TRBJ2-5,TRBD2,CASSSGLAGVQETQYF,TGTGCCAGCAGCTCGGGACTAGCGGGAGTTCAAGAGACCCAGTACTTC
many,TRBV2,TRBJ1-1,TRBD1,CASSEARGPEAFF,TGTGCCAGCAGTGAAGCCAGGGGGCCTGAAGCTTTCTTT
few,TRBV29-1,TRBJ2-7,TRBD2,CSAHGGSSYEQYF,TGCAGCGCCCACGGGGGGAGCTCCTACGAGCAGTACTTC
.,TRBV12-3/TRBV12-4,TRBJ2-7,TRBD2,CASSLVSGTSGRAGNSYEQYF,TGTGCCAGCAGTTTAGTTTCCGGGACTAGCGGGAGGGCCGGGAATTCCTACGAGCAGTACTTC
many,TRBV30,TRBJ2-3,.,CAWSSGIADTQYF,TGTGCCTGGAGTTCAGGGATTGCAGATACGCAGTATTTT
many,TRBV20-1,TRBJ2-1,TRBD2,CSARATSGSIRGEQFF,TGCAGTGCTAGAGCCACTAGCGGGAGCATACGGGGTGAGCAGTTCTTC
.,TRBV19,TRBJ2-2,TRBD1,CASSSSPGTENRTGELFF,TGTGCCAGTAGTAGCAGCCCCGGGACAGAGAATCGAACCGGGGAGCTGTTTTTT
.,TRBV20-1,TRBJ2-1,TRBD2,CSAKTSGQGVQFF,TGCAGTGCTAAAACTAGCGGGCAGGGGGTGCAGTTCTTC
few,TRBV7-2,TRBJ2-2,TRBD1,CASSLSTGVAGELFF,TGTGCCAGCAGCTTATCTACAGGGGTAGCCGGGGAGCTGTTTTTT
.,TRBV9,TRBJ2-3,TRBD2,CASSGRLAGSEGTDTQYF,TGTGCCAGCAGCGGACGACTAGCGGGTTCTGAGGGCACAGATACGCAGTATTTT
many,TRBV6-2/TRBV6-3,TRBJ1-5,TRBD1,CASSYERTGGSWVNQPQHF,TGTGCCAGCAGTTATGAAAGGACAGGGGGCTCGTGGGTCAATCAGCCCCAGCATTTT
few,TRBV5-1,TRBJ2-7,TRBD1,CASSLSPEQGAYEQYF,TGCGCCAGCAGCCTCTCCCCCGAACAGGGGGCTTACGAGCAGTACTTC
few,TRBV5-1,TRBJ2-5,TRBD2,CASSTQTSDQETQYF,TGCGCCAGCAGCACACAAACTAGCGACCAAGAGACCCAGTACTTC
many,TRBV9,TRBJ2-5,.,CASSVAGGRQETQYF,TGTGCCAGCAGCGTAGCTGGGGGCAGGCAAGAGACCCAGTACTTC
many,TRBV2,TRBJ2-1,.,CARERMASSYNEQFF,TGTGCCAGAGAGCGGATGGCAAGCTCCTACAATGAGCAGTTCTTC
many,TRBV29-1,TRBJ2-2,.,CSVEEGVNTGELFF,TGCAGCGTTGAGGAGGGAGTGAACACCGGGGAGCTGTTTTTT
many,TRBV5-1,TRBJ2-5,TRBD2,CASSSGLAGEGKETQYF,TGCGCCAGCAGCTCGGGACTAGCGGGAGAGGGGAAAGAGACCCAGTACTTC
few,TRBV29-1,TRBJ2-5,.,CSVGGPQYF,TGCAGCGTTGGGGGGCCCCAGTACTTC
.,TRBV20-1,TRBJ2-7,TRBD2,CSATGLAGGVDEQYF,TGCAGTGCTACTGGACTAGCGGGAGGAGTAGACGAGCAGTACTTC
many,TRBV2,TRBJ2-2,.,CASTAGSRTGELFF,TGTGCCAGCACAGCAGGGTCGCGAACCGGGGAGCTGTTTTTT